The clone carrying this TCR beta chain was detected many times. The antigen remains undetermined. This record belongs to a study of T cells in Graves' hyperthyroidism and ophthalmopathy. Study findings and constraints: Blood also held most thyroid clonotypes expanded beyond 0.001.

Amplified TCR beta CDR3 regions derived from RNA transcripts. TCR CDR3 underwent first-round RT-PCR with the HTBI primer set. TCRdb re-called the multiplex PCR reads through MiXCR, storing one row per CDR3 protein. The sample shows a few hundred thousand distinct CDR3 sequences, roughly an eighth of them seen only once. The germline V gene encodes CDR1 SGHDN and CDR2 FVKESK. The CDR3 sequence is 17 residues long. The V end lost 1 base, the J end lost 1 base, and 15 bases lay between the germline ends. Source material: blood. This clonotype was sampled from a woman aged 40 to 55 with Graves' ophthalmopathy. The V call is TRBV14, the J call TRBJ2-3, with a possible D match to TRBD1 (6 bases). CDR3 amino acids: CASSQGWRTVGTDTQYF. CDR3 nucleotide sequence: TGTGCCAGCAGCCAAGGGTGGCGGACAGTAGGCACAGATACGCAGTATTTT.